These 4 T cell receptor beta chains share one sample of origin, sequenced in a study of Tregs in tolerant kidney transplant recipients. Sequenced by immunoSEQ multiplex PCR; TCRdb stores in-frame clones only, minus some. The data contain approximately 260,000 clones, roughly 80% of them seen just once; the ten biggest clones take up 0.64%. The material sequenced was CD4+ T cells from blood. The source is a human donor in good health.

A single count supports this clone. CDR3 nucleotide sequence: TGCGCCAGCAGACCAGGGGGCGGAACTGAAGCTTTCTTT. Amino acid sequence: CASRPGGGTEAFF. The V gene is TRBV5-1, the J gene TRBJ1-1, with TRBD1 matching over 8 bases. This CDR3 contains 13 residues. Per germline, CDR1 SGHRS and CDR2 YFSETQ. The V gene end was trimmed by 5 bases and the J gene end by 5 bases; junction bases not matched to a gene: 5. The whole variable domain, filled in from reference TRBV5-1 and TRBJ1-1, reads KAGVTQTPRYLIKTRGQQVTLSCSPISGHRSVSWYQQTPGQGLQFLFEYFSETQRNKGNFPGRFSGRQFSNSRSEMNVSTLELGDSALYLCASRPGGGTEAFFGQGTRLTVV.

This sequence joins TRBV9 and TRBJ2-7; D uncertain. Germline lookup yields CDR1 SGDLS and CDR2 YYNGEE. V was pared by 3 bases and J by 2 bases, with 15 bases between. This CDR3 region has 15 residues. The CDR3 loop is CASSAKSTIPYEQYF. DNA for the CDR3: TGTGCCAGCAGCGCGAAGTCTACGATACCCTACGAGCAGTACTTC.

The chain uses TRBV6-6 and TRBJ2-5, with TRBD1 as a possible D gene (6 bases). Germline V gives CDR1 MNHNY, CDR2 SVGAGI (reference sequence). The ends were cut back, 8 bases at V and 5 bases at J, with 12 bases in the middle. This CDR3 is built from 12 residues. CDR3 coding DNA: TGTGCCAGCGGGGAGCAGGGGGAGACCCAGTACTTC. It specifies CASGEQGETQYF.

The chain employs TRBV7-9 and TRBJ2-4, with 12 positions matching TRBD1. Germline-derived CDR1 and CDR2 are SEHNR and FQNEAQ (reference sequence). V gave up 3 bases and J gave up 5 bases; unmatched junction bases: 5. The length of the CDR3 is 16 residues. The chain's CDR3 is CASSLGQGARENIQYF. DNA for the CDR3: TGTGCCAGCAGCTTGGGACAGGGGGCAAGGGAAAACATTCAGTACTTC.